A selection of T cell receptor beta chains follows, all from one sample in a study of technical replicates of blood from several donors. Profiling relied on immunoSEQ multiplex PCR, and the TCRdb table lists in-frame clones only, not all of them. The table shows 60,000 to 90,000 clones, with approximately 97% occurring only once. Material for sequencing was T cells isolated from PBMCs. The origin of the receptors is a human donor in good health. Both conserved end residues are part of each CDR3. A D gene is named only where the DNA matches it firmly. Clone size appears in some rows only: once, few, many, or a class for an expanded clone.

d_call,j_call,v_call,clone_size,cdr3_nt,cdr3_aa
TRBD1,TRBJ1-5,TRBV15,NA,TGTGCCACCAGGGGGGAGACAGGGCGTCAGCCCCAGCATTTT,CATRGETGRQPQHF
NA,TRBJ1-5,TRBV27,NA,TGTGCCAGCAGTTTAAAACCTTTGGGGTTCGGGGTGGGGAATCAGCCCCAGCATTTT,CASSLKPLGFGVGNQPQHF
TRBD2,TRBJ2-3,TRBV28,NA,TGTGCCAGCAGTCAAGCCGGGACTAGCGGCCTCAAGAAGTATTTT,CASSQAGTSGLKKYF
TRBD2,TRBJ2-5,TRBV11-2,NA,TGTGCCAGCAGCTTAGTGGGGCACCAGCAGCGGGGGGGGCTGTTGGCCCAGTACTTC,CASSLVGHQQRGGLLAQYF
NA,TRBJ2-6,TRBV7-2,NA,TGTGCCAGCAGCTTCACCTTAGCTGGGGCCAACGTCCTGACTTTC,CASSFTLAGANVLTF
NA,TRBJ1-1,TRBV4-1,NA,TGCGCCAGCAGCCAAGATCAGGGGAGGGCTGAAGCTTTCTTT,CASSQDQGRAEAFF
NA,TRBJ2-7,TRBV11-3,NA,TGTGCCAGCAGCTTAGCTGGGGCCGGAGAGCAGTACTTC,CASSLAGAGEQYF
NA,TRBJ2-1,TRBV5-1,NA,TGCGCCAGCAGCGAGATAGCAGCTCCGGCCGATGAGCAGTTCTTC,CASSEIAAPADEQFF
NA,TRBJ2-3,TRBV5-1,NA,TGCGCCAGCGCCACAGACAGAGGAGGCACAGATACGCAGTATTTT,CASATDRGGTDTQYF
TRBD1,TRBJ1-5,TRBV19,NA,TGTGCCAGCTCTGCCCAGGGGGCGCCTTATAGCAATCAGCCCCAGCATTTT,CASSAQGAPYSNQPQHF
TRBD2,TRBJ2-3,TRBV15,NA,TGTGCCACCAGCAGGGGAAGCGGGGGACCAGATACGCAGTATTTT,CATSRGSGGPDTQYF
NA,TRBJ1-2,TRBV9,NA,TGTGCCAGCAGCGTAGATGGCAGGGTCTTTGGAGGCTACACCTTC,CASSVDGRVFGGYTF
NA,TRBJ1-1,TRBV7-9,NA,TGTGCCAGCAGCACGCAGGCGCTCCCTGAAGCTTTCTTT,CASSTQALPEAFF
TRBD1,TRBJ2-2,TRBV18,NA,TGTGCCAGCTCACCTATCGGGACAGGGGGCTACACCGGGGAGCTGTTTTTT,CASSPIGTGGYTGELFF
TRBD2,TRBJ2-1,TRBV14,NA,TGTGCCAGCAAGCCCCTTGCGGGAGGGCGGTACAATGAGCAGTTCTTC,CASKPLAGGRYNEQFF
TRBD1,TRBJ2-7,TRBV7-9,NA,TGTGCCAGCAGCGGGGACAGGGGTCGTCCCTACGAGCAGTACTTC,CASSGDRGRPYEQYF
NA,TRBJ2-7,TRBV5-1,once,TGCGCCAGCAGCTTGGGATACGGGGACTCCTACGAGCAGTACTTC,CASSLGYGDSYEQYF
TRBD2,TRBJ2-7,TRBV6-1,NA,TGTGCCAGCACCCAGACTAGCGGGAGTTTGATCGGGTACTTC,CASTQTSGSLIGYF
NA,TRBJ2-1,TRBV9,NA,TGTGCCAGCAGCGCCAACATCAATGAGCAGTTCTTC,CASSANINEQFF
NA,TRBJ1-5,TRBV28,NA,TGTGCCAGCAGTTTGAGGGTGAGCGACCAGCCCCAGCATTTT,CASSLRVSDQPQHF
TRBD1,TRBJ1-5,TRBV7-9,NA,TGTGCCAGCAGCATCACGACAGGGTTTCAGCCCCAGCATTTT,CASSITTGFQPQHF
NA,TRBJ2-7,TRBV27,NA,TGTGCCAGCAGTTTATGGCCGGGGTGGGAGCAGTACTTC,CASSLWPGWEQYF
NA,TRBJ2-1,TRBV5-1,NA,TGCGCCAGCAGCTTGGGGACAGCGAATGAGCAGTTCTTC,CASSLGTANEQFF
NA,TRBJ2-7,TRBV7-3,NA,TGTGCCAGCAGCGGGACTCCTGGTGCCGAGCAGTACTTC,CASSGTPGAEQYF
TRBD1,TRBJ1-1,TRBV5-5,NA,TGTGCCAGCAGCATTCGCGGGACAGGGGCTGGAGCTTTCTTT,CASSIRGTGAGAFF
NA,TRBJ1-3,TRBV5-4,NA,TGTGCCAGCAGCTTGGACAGTTACTCTGGAAACACCATATATTTT,CASSLDSYSGNTIYF
NA,TRBJ2-5,TRBV5-1,NA,TGCGCCAGCAGCTTGGGGGAGAGGCAAGAGACCCAGTACTTC,CASSLGERQETQYF
NA,TRBJ1-2,TRBV5-6,NA,TGTGCCAGCAGCCCTCCTAGGGAGGGGGGAGGCTACACCTTC,CASSPPREGGGYTF
NA,TRBJ1-2,TRBV5-5,NA,TGTGCCAGCAGCGTAGATGCGAATGGCTACACCTTC,CASSVDANGYTF
TRBD1,TRBJ1-2,TRBV7-8,NA,TGTGCCAGCAGTCAACAGGGGCTAGCTAACTATGGCTACACCTTC,CASSQQGLANYGYTF
TRBD1,TRBJ2-7,TRBV5-1,NA,TGCGCCAGCAGCTGGGGGACAGGGGATACGCAGCAGTACTTC,CASSWGTGDTQQYF
TRBD1,TRBJ2-1,TRBV4-1,NA,TGCGCCAGCAGCCAAGTCCTTAGACAGGGGTCCTACAATGAGCAGTTCTTC,CASSQVLRQGSYNEQFF
NA,TRBJ2-3,TRBV4-1,NA,TGCGCCAGCAGCCACCCTTACTTTGGGGGGGCGGGATCAGATACGCAGTATTTT,CASSHPYFGGAGSDTQYF
NA,TRBJ1-5,TRBV28,NA,TGTGCCAGCAGTCCCGGGGGTCTTAAGCACGGCAATCAGCCCCAGCATTTT,CASSPGGLKHGNQPQHF
NA,TRBJ1-5,TRBV19,NA,TGTGCCAGTCGAGTTGGGGGGGATCAGCCCCAGCATTTT,CASRVGGDQPQHF
TRBD2,TRBJ2-1,TRBV6-5,NA,TGTGCCAGCAGCCGGACTAGCGGGAGTGGGTTTGAGCAGTTCTTC,CASSRTSGSGFEQFF
NA,TRBJ2-2,TRBV28,NA,TGTGCCAGCAGTTTCGTCCAGGGGTGGAACACCGGGGAGCTGTTTTTT,CASSFVQGWNTGELFF
TRBD1,TRBJ2-7,TRBV19,NA,TGTGCCAGTACACCGGGACAGGGGGCCTACGAGCAGTACTTC,CASTPGQGAYEQYF
TRBD2,TRBJ2-7,TRBV5-6,once,TGTGCCAGCACTAGCGGTAGCTACGAGCAGTACTTC,CASTSGSYEQYF
TRBD1,TRBJ2-1,TRBV6-1,NA,TGTGCCAGCAGTGGAAGGACAGGGGGCAATGAGCAGTTCTTC,CASSGRTGGNEQFF
NA,TRBJ1-5,TRBV28,NA,TGTGCCAGCAGTTTAATTTTGGTTTTAGATGGTCAGCCCCAGCATTTT,CASSLILVLDGQPQHF
TRBD1,TRBJ1-1,TRBV7-6,NA,TGTGCCAGCAGCTTAGGGACAGGGAACACTGAAGCTTTCTTT,CASSLGTGNTEAFF
TRBD1,TRBJ1-3,TRBV23-1,NA,TGCGCCAGCAGTCAACAGGACAGGGGAGTAGAAGGATCGGGAAACACCATATATTTT,CASSQQDRGVEGSGNTIYF
TRBD1,TRBJ1-6,TRBV5-1,NA,TGCGCCAGCAGGAGCAAAACCGGGACAGGTTTAATTTCACCCCTCCACTTT,CASRSKTGTGLISPLHF
NA,TRBJ1-6,TRBV7-9,NA,TGTGCCAGCAGCAGTGGGAGGGGGGCGCGTAATTCACCCCTCCACTTT,CASSSGRGARNSPLHF
TRBD1,TRBJ2-7,TRBV7-2,NA,TGTGCCAGCAGCTTACTGGGACAGGGGTTTCAATACGAGCAGTACTTC,CASSLLGQGFQYEQYF
TRBD2,TRBJ2-1,TRBV7-9,NA,TGTGCCAGCAGCTCGCTAGCGGGGGCTATTCGCGAGCAGTTCTTC,CASSSLAGAIREQFF